The 23 T cell receptor beta chains below all came from one sample that was sequenced in a study of blood T cell repertoires in COVID-19. TCRdb keeps only in-frame clones here, not all; method: immunoSEQ multiplex PCR. The sample lists some 170,000 clones, more than 75% occurring once. Sequenced material: peripheral blood. These receptors were obtained from a woman in her 70s with acute or convalescent COVID-19.

This clone was counted once. The chain carries TRBV28 and TRBJ2-1; 8 bases map to TRBD2. The CDR3 contains 15 residues. V shed 4 bases, J shed 7 bases, and the junction held 9 bases outside the gene matches. The V gene's germline CDR1 is MDHEN and CDR2 SYDVKM. The CDR3 reads CASSSSSGRNNEQFF. CDR3 nucleotide sequence: TGTGCCAGCAGTTCTTCCAGCGGGAGAAATAATGAGCAGTTCTTC.

As regards this clone: This sample includes further DNA sequences coding for the same CDR3. V usage is TRBV6-2 or TRBV6-3 and J usage is TRBJ2-4, with D possibly being TRBD2 (5 bases). This CDR3 has 15 amino acids. Germline CDR1 and CDR2: MNHEY and SVGEGT. V dropped 4 bases and J dropped 0 bases, with 10 bases sitting between them. The CDR3 DNA is TGTGCCAGCAGTTCGGGCGGACTAGCCAAAAACATTCAGTACTTC. It codes for CASSSGGLAKNIQYF.

The chain is built from TRBV21-1 and TRBJ1-5. TRBV21-1 is classified as a pseudogene. The CDR3 contains 13 residues. The CDR3 loop reads CASGSGWNQPQHF. The CDR3 DNA follows: TGTGCCAGCGGGTCGGGGTGGAATCAGCCCCAGCATTTT.

The chain is built from TRBV5-4 and TRBJ2-4; possibly TRBD2 for D (6 bases). Germline lookup yields CDR1 SGHNT and CDR2 YYREEE (reference sequence). Trimming stripped 1 base from V and 10 bases from J, with 9 bases between. CDR3 length equals 12 residues. CDR3: CASSLTAGIQYF. CDR3 bases: TGTGCCAGCAGCTTGACTGCGGGAATTCAGTACTTC.

This clone was recorded once. The chain couples TRBV2 to TRBJ1-6; 9 nucleotides match TRBD1. This CDR3 region has 16 residues. CDR1 is SNHLY, CDR2 FYNNEI, per germline. The V and J ends lost 1 base and 7 bases, in that order; junction bases with no gene match: 5. The CDR3 DNA reads TGTGCCAGCAGTGAAGGTGGGACAGGGCTAAATTCACCCCTCCACTTT. This translates into CASSEGGTGLNSPLHF. Together with reference TRBV2 and TRBJ1-6, the CDR3 gives the full variable domain: EPEVTQTPSHQVTQMGQEVILRCVPISNHLYFYWYRQILGQKVEFLVSFYNNEISEKSEIFDDQFSVERPDGSNFTLKIRSTKLEDSAMYFCASSEGGTGLNSPLHFGNGTRLTVT.

This sequence joins TRBV4-3 and TRBJ2-1; 7 bases agree with TRBD2. The CDR3 extends over 17 amino acids. Germline lookup yields CDR1 LGHNA and CDR2 YSLEER. V shed 0 bases, J shed 10 bases, and the junction held 15 bases outside the gene matches. The CDR3 region has the DNA TGCGCCAGCAGCCAAGATCCCGCTAGCGGCGCGACCGACGAGCAGTTCTTC. It encodes CASSQDPASGATDEQFF.

This clone was observed once. The chain carries TRBV11-3 and TRBJ2-3, with D possibly matching TRBD2 (6 bases). Germline V gene data show CDR1 as SGHNT and CDR2 as YENEEA. The CDR3 loop spans 16 amino acids. With 1 base removed from V and 1 base from J, the gap between germline ends came to 12 bases. CDR3 in amino acids: CASSLGGGGGTDTQYF. Written as DNA, the CDR3 is TGTGCCAGCAGCTTAGGGGGTGGCGGGGGCACAGATACGCAGTATTTT.

J is TRBJ1-5 and V is TRBV28; maybe TRBD1 (6 bases). V was cut by 3 bases and J by 0 bases, with 9 bases left in between. Per the germline V gene, CDR1 is MDHEN and CDR2 is SYDVKM. There are 15 residues in the CDR3. The CDR3 DNA reads as TGTGCCAGCAGTTTCGGGGGGGCTAGCAATCAGCCCCAGCATTTT. Translated, it gives CASSFGGASNQPQHF.

In its sample, this clone was seen once. The CDR3 loop is CASSTRGVYGYTF. As DNA, the CDR3 is TGTGCCAGCAGCACAAGGGGCGTCTATGGCTACACCTTC. J is TRBJ1-2 and V is TRBV7-2; tentative D call: TRBD1 (5 bases). Trimming pared 5 bases from V and 4 bases from J, leaving 11 bases between. This CDR3 region has 13 residues. The V gene's germline CDR1 is SGHTA and CDR2 FQGNSA.

V gene TRBV7-2 combines with J gene TRBJ2-1; 8 bases fit TRBD1. J was trimmed by 5 bases and V by 2 bases; bases with no gene match: 2. Per the germline V gene, CDR1 is SGHTA and CDR2 is FQGNSA. The CDR3 runs to 14 residues. CDR3 sequence reads: CASSLRTGHNEQFF. The CDR3 DNA is TGTGCCAGCAGCTTAAGGACAGGGCACAATGAGCAGTTCTTC.

The rearrangement links TRBV6-1 to TRBJ2-1; 7 bases map to TRBD2. The ends lost 7 bases at V and 9 bases at J; junction bases unmatched: 15. The CDR3 runs to 15 residues. The V gene's germline CDR1 is MNHNS and CDR2 SASEGT. CDR3 bases: TGTGCCAGCATTTCCGGGGCTAGCGGTTTGGGTGAGCAGTTCTTC. This codes for CASISGASGLGEQFF.

CDR3 coding DNA: TGTGCCAGCAGCTTCACCGGGACTAGCGCAGGCACAGATACGCAGTATTTT. It codes for CASSFTGTSAGTDTQYF. V and J are TRBV12-1 and TRBJ2-3; the table calls TRBD2, which could not be checked here. TRBV12-1 is classified as a pseudogene. This CDR3 has 17 residues.

The chain recombines TRBV10-3 with TRBJ1-1; 9 positions match TRBD1. This CDR3 has 14 amino acids. J was trimmed by 3 bases and V by 10 bases; bases with no gene match: 9. The germline gives CDR1 ENHRY, CDR2 SYGVKD. The CDR3 reads CATRRDREHTEAFF. Written as DNA, the CDR3 is TGTGCCACCAGGAGGGACAGGGAGCACACTGAAGCTTTCTTT.

The gene calls are TRBV2 and TRBJ2-7; 9 bases align to TRBD1. Germline V gives CDR1 SNHLY, CDR2 FYNNEI. The V segment lost 4 bases and the J segment 2 bases; nucleotides outside the gene matches: 3. The CDR3 sequence is 14 residues long. In DNA, the CDR3 is TGTGCCAGCAGTGGGGACAGGGAAGCCTACGAGCAGTACTTC. This sequence encodes CASSGDREAYEQYF.

The V gene is TRBV21-1, the J gene TRBJ1-1; the table's D call, TRBD1, was not checked against the DNA. TRBV21-1 is labeled a pseudogene. The CDR3 has 14 amino acids. The CDR3: CASRPTGINTEAFF. Here the CDR3 DNA reads TGTGCCAGCAGGCCGACAGGGATTAATACTGAAGCTTTCTTT.

The rearrangement links TRBV19 to TRBJ1-2, with D perhaps TRBD1 (6 bases). Deletions cut 5 bases from V and 3 bases from J, with 22 bases between. Germline loops: CDR1 LNHDA, CDR2 SQIVND (reference sequence). CDR3 size: 17 residues. Here the CDR3 reads CASSYPGTTPNDYGYTF. The CDR3 region has the DNA TGTGCCAGTAGTTACCCCGGGACAACCCCGAACGACTATGGCTACACCTTC.

This chain joins TRBV6-5 and TRBJ1-1; 7 nucleotides match TRBD1. Per germline, CDR1 MNHEY and CDR2 SVGAGI. This CDR3 spans 14 amino acids. V was clipped by 5 bases and J by 5 bases; unmatched bases: 8. DNA of the CDR3: TGTGCCAGCAGTCCCAGGGGGTCTGCGACTGAAGCTTTCTTT. Translation: CASSPRGSATEAFF.

The chain employs TRBV6-5 and TRBJ1-4, with D uncertain. V lost 0 bases and J lost 8, with 7 bases in between. This CDR3 region has 13 residues. Germline V gene data show CDR1 as MNHEY and CDR2 as SVGAGI. CDR3 bases: TGTGCCAGCAGTTACTCGGGGAGGGAAAAACTGTTTTTT. Protein: CASSYSGREKLFF.

The genes are TRBV21-1 and TRBJ2-2; no check of the table's D call, TRBD2, against the DNA was made. TRBV21-1 is termed a pseudogene. The CDR3 runs 19 residues. The DNA for the CDR3 is TGTGCCAGCAGCAAAGCCAAACTAGCGGGAGAGCCGAACACCGGGGAGCTGTTTTTT. The encoded protein is CASSKAKLAGEPNTGELFF.

The chain links TRBV5-1 to TRBJ2-1, with D possibly being TRBD2 (7 bases). This CDR3 contains 16 residues. Germline V gene lookup returns CDR1 SGHRS and CDR2 YFSETQ. V lost 0 bases and J 9 bases, leaving 19 bases between the germline ends. DNA for the CDR3: TGCGCCAGCAGCTTGGGGGCGGGGGCGGCGCAATCTGAGCAGTTCTTC. This sequence encodes CASSLGAGAAQSEQFF. Complete variable domain (other parts from reference TRBV5-1 and TRBJ2-1): KAGVTQTPRYLIKTRGQQVTLSCSPISGHRSVSWYQQTPGQGLQFLFEYFSETQRNKGNFPGRFSGRQFSNSRSEMNVSTLELGDSALYLCASSLGAGAAQSEQFFGPGTRLTVL.

The chain uses TRBV11-2 and TRBJ2-3, with 9 bases lining up with TRBD2. Looked up from germline, CDR1 is SGHAT and CDR2 is FQNNGV. This CDR3 comprises 14 residues. Trimming removed 2 bases from V and 5 bases from J; junction bases left unmatched: 2. CDR3 nucleotide sequence: TGTGCCAGCAGCTTAAGGCGGGGGGGAGATACGCAGTATTTT. Its protein product is CASSLRRGGDTQYF.

The table lists this clone with a few counts. The chain has TRBV2 and TRBJ1-1, with D perhaps matching TRBD1 (5 bases). V shed 5 bases and J shed 7 bases, with 11 bases lying between them. CDR3 length equals 12 residues. Germline-derived CDR1 and CDR2 are SNHLY and FYNNEI. The chain's CDR3 is CASSLPGLEAFF. For the CDR3, the DNA is TGTGCCAGCAGTCTTCCGGGACTTGAAGCTTTCTTT. Together with reference TRBV2 and TRBJ1-1, the CDR3 gives the full variable domain: EPEVTQTPSHQVTQMGQEVILRCVPISNHLYFYWYRQILGQKVEFLVSFYNNEISEKSEIFDDQFSVERPDGSNFTLKIRSTKLEDSAMYFCASSLPGLEAFFGQGTRLTVV.

This chain links TRBV9 with TRBJ2-1, with 8 bases aligning to TRBD2. Germline CDR1 SGDLS, CDR2 YYNGEE. Losses at the gene ends were 0 bases for V and 7 bases for J; bases not matched to a gene: 6. The CDR3 covers 15 residues. CDR3 DNA sequence: TGTGCCAGCAGCGTAGGGGCGGGGGGCCGGAATGAGCAGTTCTTC. Its protein product is CASSVGAGGRNEQFF.